The clone carrying this TCR beta chain was picked up one time. What it binds is unknown. Some clones are missing from TCRdb's copy, which holds only in-frame ones; the method was immunoSEQ multiplex PCR. The repertoire consists of about 120,000 clones, with roughly 90% occurring once and the leading ten covering about 1.6%. The entry originates in a study of T cell responses to AZD1222 COVID-19 vaccine. Study-level background: Second-dose intervals near 4 or 12 weeks were combined. Study conclusions and caveats: Repertoires were obtained solely post-peak T cell response. The donor group comprised mostly white British people and more females; the analysis possibly underestimated clonal diversity. Spike-specific TCR breadth and depth went up after people got two AZD1222 doses.

CDR1 and CDR2 from the germline V gene are SGDLS and YYNGEE. Trimming cost V 4 bases and J 5 bases, with 19 bases left between them. The CDR3 consists of 15 residues. The rearrangement links TRBV9 to TRBJ2-7, with TRBD2 as a possible D gene (6 bases). The source is an adult in good health. The input for sequencing was peripheral blood, taken on day 0 of AZD1222 vaccination. The CDR3 coding sequence is TGTGCCAGCAGCCCGAGGTGGGTGGGAGGCAACGAGCAGTACTTC. Translated: CASSPRWVGGNEQYF.